A selection of T cell receptor beta chains follows, all from one sample in a study of sequential checkpoint blockade in melanoma. Some clones are missing from TCRdb's copy, which holds only in-frame ones; the method was immunoSEQ multiplex PCR. This sample has approximately 14,000 clones, with around 48% found just once. Sequences were derived from CD8+ T cells sorted from blood (inferred from file names), sampled from a patient given nivolumab and ipilimumab in sequence. These receptors all come from a human donor with melanoma. Both conserved end residues are part of each CDR3. The D gene is left open where the match is weak. Expanded clones get a size class; other rows say once, few or many, or leave the size out.

TRBD1	TRBJ1-2	few	TRBV2	CASTTTGTGDGYTF	TGTGCCAGCACCACGACCGGGACAGGCGATGGCTACACCTTC
TRBD2	TRBJ2-1	NA	TRBV6-5	CASSRGLAGTNEQFF	TGTGCCAGCAGCAGAGGACTAGCGGGAACCAATGAGCAGTTCTTC
TRBD1	TRBJ2-7	NA	TRBV5-4	CASSSQGARYEQYF	TGTGCCAGCAGCTCCCAGGGGGCGAGGTACGAGCAGTACTTC
TRBD1	TRBJ1-4	NA	TRBV7-2	CASSPWTGYGEKLFF	TGTGCCAGCAGCCCGTGGACAGGGTACGGTGAAAAACTGTTTTTT
TRBD2	TRBJ2-1	NA	TRBV11-3	CASSLLTGTSHEQFF	TGTGCCAGCAGCCTACTAACAGGGACTAGCCATGAGCAGTTCTTC
TRBD1	TRBJ2-7	few	TRBV18	CASSPRDRANEQYF	TGTGCCAGCTCACCAAGAGACAGGGCCAACGAGCAGTACTTC
NA	TRBJ2-5	NA	TRBV4-1	CASSQDQKGLQETQYF	TGCGCCAGCAGCCAAGATCAGAAGGGGCTCCAAGAGACCCAGTACTTC
TRBD2	TRBJ2-7	NA	TRBV25-1	CATELAGGTYEQYF	TGTGCCACAGAACTAGCGGGAGGGACCTACGAGCAGTACTTC
NA	TRBJ1-1	NA	TRBV6-5	CASSYGGDTEAFF	TGTGCCAGCAGTTACGGAGGAGACACTGAAGCTTTCTTT
NA	TRBJ1-5	once	TRBV15	CATSRDRGFGQPQHF	TGTGCCACCAGCAGAGATCGGGGGTTCGGTCAGCCCCAGCATTTT
TRBD1	TRBJ1-6	NA	TRBV25-1	CASSERQGNSPLHF	TGTGCCAGCAGTGAAAGACAGGGGAATTCACCCCTCCACTTT
TRBD2	TRBJ2-7	NA	TRBV7-9	CASSFGLAGSSISYEQYF	TGTGCCAGCAGCTTTGGACTAGCGGGTTCTTCCATTTCCTACGAGCAGTACTTC
TRBD1	TRBJ1-5	few	TRBV28	CASSLNPGTGGYGNQPQHF	TGTGCCAGCAGTTTAAATCCGGGGACAGGGGGTTATGGCAATCAGCCCCAGCATTTT
NA	TRBJ2-7	NA	TRBV13	CASSSIGQGLYEQYF	TGTGCCAGCAGCTCCATTGGGCAGGGTTTGTACGAGCAGTACTTC
NA	TRBJ1-3	NA	TRBV7-9	CASSLQDSGNTIYF	TGTGCCAGCAGCTTACAGGACTCTGGAAACACCATATATTTT
TRBD1	TRBJ2-7	NA	TRBV28	CASSSTPTGYFYEQYF	TGTGCCAGCAGTTCGACCCCGACAGGGTACTTCTACGAGCAGTACTTC
NA	TRBJ2-7	few	TRBV6-5	CASKTGLSVYEQYF	TGTGCCAGCAAAACAGGCCTATCGGTCTACGAGCAGTACTTC
NA	TRBJ1-2	NA	TRBV6-5	CASSLEAQGYGYTF	TGTGCCAGCAGTCTTGAGGCGCAGGGGTATGGCTACACCTTC
NA	TRBJ1-2	NA	TRBV2	CASSERGGGYTF	TGTGCCAGCAGTGAACGGGGAGGTGGCTACACCTTC
NA	TRBJ2-2	NA	TRBV2	CASSYSWRDSNTGELFF	TGTGCCAGCAGCTACTCCTGGAGAGACAGCAACACCGGGGAGCTGTTTTTT
NA	TRBJ2-7	few	TRBV6-6	CASSYAPGLRRGEQYF	TGTGCCAGCAGTTACGCACCCGGACTCCGAAGAGGGGAGCAGTACTTC
TRBD2	TRBJ2-7	few	TRBV7-9	CASSLSGMFYEQYF	TGTGCCAGCAGCTTGAGCGGGATGTTCTACGAGCAGTACTTC
TRBD2	TRBJ2-5	NA	TRBV5-1	CASSTRTSGRASPWETQYF	TGCGCCAGCAGCACCCGGACTAGCGGGAGGGCATCACCGTGGGAGACCCAGTACTTC
TRBD1	TRBJ1-1	NA	TRBV28	CASSPDRGGTEAFF	TGTGCCAGCAGTCCCGACAGGGGAGGAACTGAAGCTTTCTTT
TRBD1	TRBJ1-5	NA	TRBV2	CASSYDRAGGAYQPQHF	TGTGCCAGCAGCTACGACAGGGCAGGGGGCGCGTATCAGCCCCAGCATTTT
TRBD2	TRBJ2-1	NA	TRBV7-3	CASSHGGGSYNEQFF	TGTGCCAGCAGCCACGGCGGGGGCTCCTACAATGAGCAGTTCTTC
NA	TRBJ2-7	NA	TRBV28	CASRSGSYEQYF	TGTGCCAGCCGGAGCGGGTCCTACGAGCAGTACTTC
NA	TRBJ1-6	few	TRBV4-1	CASSQRKGEDSPLHF	TGTGCCAGCAGCCAACGAAAAGGCGAGGATTCACCCCTCCACTTT
TRBD1	TRBJ2-7	NA	TRBV7-2	CASSLGDRVGEQYF	TGTGCCAGCAGCCTCGGGGACAGGGTGGGCGAGCAGTACTTC
NA	TRBJ2-2	NA	TRBV7-9	CASNPRGKSNTGELFF	TGTGCCAGCAATCCCAGGGGAAAGTCGAACACCGGGGAGCTGTTTTTT
NA	TRBJ1-2	NA	TRBV7-9	CASSFGAGVIGYTF	TGTGCCAGCAGCTTTGGGGCAGGGGTTATCGGCTACACCTTC
NA	TRBJ2-5	NA	TRBV18	CASSPAYGTQYF	TGTGCCAGCTCACCAGCCTACGGGACCCAGTACTTC
NA	TRBJ1-1	medium-sized	TRBV7-2	CASSFTGPGTEAFF	TGTGCCAGCAGCTTCACCGGACCGGGGACTGAAGCTTTCTTT
NA	TRBJ2-2	once	TRBV7-2	CASSLVQGYNTGELFF	TGTGCCAGCAGCTTAGTCCAGGGCTACAACACCGGGGAGCTGTTTTTT
NA	TRBJ1-1	NA	TRBV29-1	CSAEGGVETEAFF	TGCAGCGCTGAAGGGGGGGTGGAGACTGAAGCTTTCTTT
NA	TRBJ1-2	NA	TRBV7-9	CASSLDRLGYGYTF	TGTGCCAGCAGCTTAGACCGCCTCGGCTATGGCTACACCTTC
NA	TRBJ1-6	few	TRBV4-3	CASSQDSNSPLHF	TGCGCCAGCAGCCAAGACAGTAATTCACCCCTCCACTTT
TRBD1	TRBJ2-7	few	TRBV7-9	CASSSQGARYEQYF	TGTGCCAGCAGCTCCCAGGGGGCGAGGTACGAGCAGTACTTC
NA	TRBJ2-7	NA	TRBV2	CASSTDRTYEQYF	TGTGCCAGCAGTACTGACAGAACGTACGAGCAGTACTTC
NA	TRBJ1-2	once	TRBV6-5	CASSYSGVVGYTF	TGTGCCAGCAGTTACTCCGGGGTCGTTGGCTACACCTTC
NA	TRBJ2-3	NA	TRBV25-1	CASTGAGVLRGTDTQYF	TGTGCCAGCACAGGGGCGGGGGTACTTAGGGGCACAGATACGCAGTATTTT